This TCR beta chain originates from a study of chemoradiotherapy in HPV16-positive cancers. Looking at the study overall: Functional T-cell assays on a couple of HPV16-positive patients' cells defined candidate HPV-specific clones and common TCR motifs.

This clone has more than one count but fewer than ten. Its antigen is not identified. The protocol was immunoSEQ multiplex PCR, while the TCRdb copy is restricted to in-frame clones and leaves out a portion. The sample lists under 6,500 clones, approximately 80% occurring once. There are 13 residues in the CDR3. Trimming pared 5 bases from V and 5 bases from J, leaving 12 bases between. Germline V gene data show CDR1 as SGHTA and CDR2 as FQGNSA. Study-wide points: Candidate HPV-specific clones and E7-related TCR motifs grew in tumor during treatment. HPV-specific T cells were functionally defined from only a couple of HPV16-positive patients.

The V gene is TRBV7-2, the J gene TRBJ1-2, with a tentative D call TRBD1 (6 bases). The receptor's source is a human donor with HPV-associated anogenital cancer. This material was acquired from a patient who underwent chemoradiotherapy. This chain's CDR3 is CASSLTGSYGYTF. The CDR3 DNA is TGTGCCAGCAGCCTTACAGGGTCGTATGGCTACACCTTC.